The next 3 T cell receptor beta chains were all read from a single sample in a study. Tregs were sorted as CD4+CD25+CD127-/low cells. TCRdb fed the 5' RACE reads into MiXCR, producing one record per CDR3 protein. The repertoire holds about 59,000 distinct CDR3 sequences, around 20% seen once, with 3.2% in the top ten. Sequences were obtained from tumor-infiltrating Tregs sorted from the breast tumor. The receptors were gathered from a female donor with breast cancer.

Worth noting for this clonotype: Possible read error: a much larger clone is one base away. The chain combines TRBV7-2 with TRBJ1-6; perhaps TRBD1 as D (6 bases). Germline CDR1 reads SGHTA; CDR2 reads FQGNSA. The CDR3 is made up of 15 amino acids. This chain's CDR3 is CASGLEQGSNSPLHF. DNA for the CDR3: TGTGCCAGCGGCTTAGAGCAGGGGAGCAATTCACCCCTCCACTTT.

This clonotype has only a few counts. J is TRBJ2-5 and V is TRBV29-1; tentative D call: TRBD1 (6 bases). This CDR3 has 12 residues. Trimming shortened V by 7 bases and J by 5 bases, and 14 bases separated the two germline ends. Germline loops: CDR1 SQVTM, CDR2 ANQGSEA. CDR3 DNA: TGCAGCGCTCTTGACAGGTCCGAGACCCAGTACTTC. Amino acid sequence: CSALDRSETQYF.

This clonotype showed up just a few times. In DNA, the CDR3 is TGTGCCAGCAGGGGAAGACTAGCGGACTCCTACGAGCAGTACTTC. Its protein product is CASRGRLADSYEQYF. The chain recombines TRBV3-1 with TRBJ2-7; TRBD2 matches 9 bases. This CDR3 has 15 amino acids. V shed 6 bases, J shed 0 bases, and the junction held 6 bases outside the gene matches. Germline V lookup: CDR1 LGHDT, CDR2 YNNKEL (reference sequence).